This record concerns one T cell receptor beta chain sequence. The target antigen is unknown. The data were taken from a study of long-term antiretroviral therapy in people with HIV. Whole-study results and caveats: Subsequent to ART, diversity was augmented yet persisted below that of transplant donor controls. Controls showed broader CDR3 length ranges than did the HIV repertoires.

Researchers ran immunoSEQ v3.0 at survey level. Clones were sequenced by immunoSEQ multiplex PCR, and TCRdb holds only the in-frame ones, with some missing. The data contain approximately 29,000 clones, 84% of them singletons. Going into DNA extraction, samples held roughly 0.9-11 million cryopreserved PBMC. V lost 7 bases and J lost 4, with 11 bases in between. Germline V gene sequence: CDR1 LNHDA, CDR2 SQIVND (reference sequence). This CDR3 region has 13 residues. Sample: unsorted PBMCs, taken 0.4 years after starting antiretroviral therapy. The chain uses TRBV19 and TRBJ1-5; perhaps TRBD1 as D (6 bases). The clonotype originates from a man aged 18 to 29 with HIV. As DNA, the CDR3 is TGTGCCAGTATCGGCAGGGGAAATCAGCCCCAGCATTTT. Protein: CASIGRGNQPQHF.